This TCR beta chain was observed in a study of blood T cell repertoires in COVID-19. About the research overall: Material from acute and convalescent COVID-19 was sourced from the United States, Italy and Spain. In each case, the material was cDNA or gDNA derived from T cells, B-cell-depleted T cells, or PBMCs.

The V end lost 1 base, the J end lost 3 bases, and 9 bases lay between the germline ends. The germline gives CDR1 LNHNV, CDR2 YYDKDF (reference sequence). The CDR3 loop spans 15 amino acids. Original processing notes: Reference gene primers were amplified, and this amplification served to estimate nucleated cell counts. Generated by immunoSEQ multiplex PCR, the TCRdb table keeps only in-frame clones and is missing some. V and J calls and clone size are given by that table; D and trimming were obtained from the DNA. The sample contains about 120,000 clones, roughly 90% of which appear only once. The chain has TRBV15 and TRBJ1-4, with D tentatively TRBD1 (5 bases). This TCR derives from a man in his sixties or seventies who had recovered from COVID-19. The specimen sequenced was peripheral blood. CDR3 in amino acids: CATSRAGVSNEKLFF. CDR3 DNA sequence: TGTGCCACCAGCAGAGCGGGGGTGTCTAATGAAAAACTGTTTTTT.